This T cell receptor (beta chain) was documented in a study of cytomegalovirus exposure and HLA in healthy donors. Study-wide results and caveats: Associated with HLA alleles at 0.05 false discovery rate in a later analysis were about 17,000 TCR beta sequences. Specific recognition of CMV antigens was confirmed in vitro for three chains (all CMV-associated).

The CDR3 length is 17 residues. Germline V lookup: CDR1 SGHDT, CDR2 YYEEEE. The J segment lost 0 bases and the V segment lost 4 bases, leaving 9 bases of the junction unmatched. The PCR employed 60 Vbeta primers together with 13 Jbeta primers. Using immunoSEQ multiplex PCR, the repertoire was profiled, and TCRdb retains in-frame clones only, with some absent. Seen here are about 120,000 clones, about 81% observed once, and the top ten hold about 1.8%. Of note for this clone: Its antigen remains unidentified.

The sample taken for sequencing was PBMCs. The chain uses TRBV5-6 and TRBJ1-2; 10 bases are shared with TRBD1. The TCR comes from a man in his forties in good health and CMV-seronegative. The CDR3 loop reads CASSTRQGAQSNYGYTF. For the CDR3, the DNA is TGTGCCAGCAGCACAAGACAGGGGGCGCAATCTAACTATGGCTACACCTTC.